This passage covers 10 T cell receptor beta chains from one sample sequenced in a study of cytomegalovirus exposure and HLA in healthy donors. The PCR used 60 Vbeta and 13 Jbeta primers. Produced via immunoSEQ multiplex PCR; TCRdb's table is partial and in-frame only. The sample holds 300,000 or so clones; around four fifths are singletons and the top ten take roughly 2%. The sequenced sample was PBMCs. The receptors come from a woman aged 35 to 49 in good health and CMV-seropositive.

The CDR3 protein is CASSRAPIYGYTF. The CDR3 DNA follows: TGTGCCAGCAGCCGCGCTCCAATCTATGGCTACACCTTC. The rearrangement uses TRBV28 and TRBJ1-2; D is uncertain. V was cut by 6 bases and J by 4 bases, with 12 bases left in between. The CDR3 consists of 13 residues. CDR1 and CDR2 (germline): MDHEN, SYDVKM.

The V gene is TRBV2, the J gene TRBJ2-1; no firm D call. Germline V gene data show CDR1 as SNHLY and CDR2 as FYNNEI. V was cut by 8 bases and J by 5 bases, with 10 bases left in between. This CDR3 is built from 12 residues. This CDR3 reads CASGALDNEQFF. As DNA, the CDR3 is TGTGCCAGCGGAGCCCTAGACAATGAGCAGTTCTTC.

The sample holds a few counts of this clone. V gene TRBV7-2 combines with J gene TRBJ2-1, with 8 bases lining up with TRBD1. Germline CDR1 is SGHTA and CDR2 is FQGNSA. With 5 bases clipped from V and 2 bases from J, the junction kept 8 bases outside the gene matches. This CDR3 is built from 16 residues. This CDR3 reads CASSPRQGPTYNEQFF. CDR3 sequence (DNA): TGTGCCAGCAGCCCCAGACAGGGGCCAACCTACAATGAGCAGTTCTTC.

The chain employs TRBV11-1 and TRBJ2-1; 10 positions match TRBD2. J lost 6 bases, V lost 3 bases, and 8 bases had no gene match. The CDR3 is 16 residues long. Germline V lookup: CDR1 SGHAT, CDR2 FQDESV (reference sequence). CDR3 coding DNA: TGTGCCAGCAGCTTGCTACTAGCGGGACTACGCAATGAGCAGTTCTTC. It specifies CASSLLLAGLRNEQFF.

A remark on this clone: The same CDR3 arises from other DNA sequences in this sample as well. The chain combines TRBV4-3 with TRBJ2-1; maybe TRBD2 (7 bases). Germline CDR1 reads LGHNA; CDR2 reads YSLEER. CDR3 size: 15 residues. V lost 1 base and J 3 bases, leaving 10 bases between the germline ends. For the CDR3, the DNA is TGCGCCAGCAGCCAAGGGGGGGGCGGCTACAATGAGCAGTTCTTC. Residues: CASSQGGGGYNEQFF.

V is TRBV4-3 and J is TRBJ2-7; maybe TRBD1 (6 bases). The CDR3 runs 14 residues. Germline V gives CDR1 LGHNA, CDR2 YSLEER. With 2 bases removed from V and 0 bases from J, the gap between germline ends came to 8 bases. The CDR3 is CASSQTGSSYEQYF. The CDR3 bases are TGCGCCAGCAGCCAAACAGGGAGCTCCTACGAGCAGTACTTC.

The chain employs TRBV19 and TRBJ1-2; a possible D gene is TRBD1 (5 bases). The CDR3 has 16 residues. V was shortened by 3 bases and J by 1 base, with 15 bases between the two germline ends. CDR1 and CDR2 from the germline V gene are LNHDA and SQIVND (reference sequence). In nucleotides, the CDR3 is TGTGCCAGTAGTATCGAGTACAGGATCTATAACTATGGCTACACCTTC. Its protein is CASSIEYRIYNYGYTF.

V gene TRBV19 combines with J gene TRBJ2-2, with a weak D call TRBD1 (5 bases). CDR3 size: 15 residues. V was cut by 5 bases and J by 0 bases, with 10 bases left in between. Per germline, CDR1 LNHDA and CDR2 SQIVND (reference sequence). The CDR3 is CASSWGGANTGELFF. CDR3 DNA: TGTGCCAGTAGTTGGGGCGGAGCGAACACCGGGGAGCTGTTTTTT.

V and J are TRBV6-5 and TRBJ2-2; TRBD2 is a possible D gene (6 bases). V was cut by 6 bases and J by 4 bases, with 15 bases left in between. Germline CDR1 MNHEY, CDR2 SVGAGI. This CDR3 comprises 15 residues. The CDR3 spells CASSPAGIGTGELFF. The CDR3 region has the DNA TGTGCCAGCAGCCCCGCGGGAATCGGCACCGGGGAGCTGTTTTTT.

Comments on this clone: The sample holds other DNA sequences that translate to the same CDR3. The V call is TRBV7-9, the J call TRBJ1-5; 8 bases agree with TRBD1. Germline CDR1 is SEHNR and CDR2 is FQNEAQ (reference sequence). This CDR3 contains 15 residues. Unmatched junction bases numbered 4, after V lost 4 bases and J lost 2 bases. DNA for the CDR3: TGTGCCAGCAGCTCCGGACAGGGTGGCAATCAGCCCCAGCATTTT. Translation: CASSSGQGGNQPQHF.